This T cell receptor beta chain was obtained from a study of blood T cell repertoires in COVID-19. Seattle patients were enrolled while actively infected and followed longitudinally. Assay: immunoSEQ multiplex PCR; the TCRdb copy retains only in-frame clones and omits some. This repertoire shows 60,000 to 70,000 clones, around 88% found once; its top ten account for 15% to 20%. The CDR3 consists of 14 residues. Germline V gene data show CDR1 as SNHLY and CDR2 as FYNNEI. Unmatched junction bases numbered 2, after V lost 4 bases and J lost 3 bases. The chain carries TRBV2 and TRBJ2-3, with 9 bases matching TRBD2. The source material was peripheral blood. The TCR comes from a man aged 35-49 years with COVID-19, enrolled during active disease. CDR3 nucleotide sequence: TGTGCCAGCAGTGGGACTAGCGAAACAGATACGCAGTATTTT. It specifies CASSGTSETDTQYF.